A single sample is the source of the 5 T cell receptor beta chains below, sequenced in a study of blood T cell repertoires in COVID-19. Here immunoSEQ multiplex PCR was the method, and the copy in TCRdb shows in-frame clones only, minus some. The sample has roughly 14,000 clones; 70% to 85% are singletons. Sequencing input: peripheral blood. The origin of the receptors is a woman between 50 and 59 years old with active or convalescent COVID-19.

The CDR3 is CASSYSGQGAGYGYTF. CDR3 nucleotides: TGTGCCAGCAGTTACTCCGGACAGGGGGCCGGCTATGGCTACACCTTC. The chain employs TRBV6-5 and TRBJ1-2; the match to TRBD1 covers 11 bases. Germline-derived CDR1 and CDR2 are MNHEY and SVGAGI. CDR3 length: 16 amino acids. J gave up 4 bases and V 0 bases, and 4 bases lay outside the gene matches.

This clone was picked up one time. The CDR3 loop reads CASSNWAVGGSNQPQHF. In nucleotides, the CDR3 is TGTGCCAGTAGTAATTGGGCCGTAGGGGGTAGCAATCAGCCCCAGCATTTT. This chain uses TRBV19 with TRBJ1-5; possible D gene TRBD1, 6 bases. The CDR3 covers 17 residues. Deletions cut 4 bases from V and 0 bases from J, with 16 bases between. The germline CDR1 and CDR2 sequences are LNHDA and SQIVND (reference sequence). Full variable domain (outside the CDR3, taken from reference TRBV19 and TRBJ1-5): DGGITQSPKYLFRKEGQNVTLSCEQNLNHDAMYWYRQDPGQGLRLIYYSQIVNDFQKGDIAEGYSVSREKKESFPLTVTSAQKNPTAFYLCASSNWAVGGSNQPQHFGDGTRLSIL.

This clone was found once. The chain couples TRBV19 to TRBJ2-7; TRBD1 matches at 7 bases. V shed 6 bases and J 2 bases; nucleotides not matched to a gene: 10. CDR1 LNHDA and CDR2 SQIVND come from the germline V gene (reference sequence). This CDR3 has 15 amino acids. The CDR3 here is CASRNRGRSPYEQYF. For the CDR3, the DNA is TGTGCCAGTAGAAACAGGGGCCGTAGCCCCTACGAGCAGTACTTC.

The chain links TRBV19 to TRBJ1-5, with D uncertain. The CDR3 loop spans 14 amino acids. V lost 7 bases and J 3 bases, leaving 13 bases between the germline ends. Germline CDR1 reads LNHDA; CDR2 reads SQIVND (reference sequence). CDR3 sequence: CASTPGRVNQPQHF. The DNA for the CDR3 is TGTGCCAGTACCCCGGGGAGGGTCAATCAGCCCCAGCATTTT.

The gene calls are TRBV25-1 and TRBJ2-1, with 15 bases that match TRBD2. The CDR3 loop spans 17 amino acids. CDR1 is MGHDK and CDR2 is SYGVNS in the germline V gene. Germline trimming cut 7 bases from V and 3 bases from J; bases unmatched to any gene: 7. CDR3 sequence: CASNRGLAGGLYNEQFF. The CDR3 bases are TGTGCCAGCAACCGAGGACTAGCGGGGGGGCTCTACAATGAGCAGTTCTTC.